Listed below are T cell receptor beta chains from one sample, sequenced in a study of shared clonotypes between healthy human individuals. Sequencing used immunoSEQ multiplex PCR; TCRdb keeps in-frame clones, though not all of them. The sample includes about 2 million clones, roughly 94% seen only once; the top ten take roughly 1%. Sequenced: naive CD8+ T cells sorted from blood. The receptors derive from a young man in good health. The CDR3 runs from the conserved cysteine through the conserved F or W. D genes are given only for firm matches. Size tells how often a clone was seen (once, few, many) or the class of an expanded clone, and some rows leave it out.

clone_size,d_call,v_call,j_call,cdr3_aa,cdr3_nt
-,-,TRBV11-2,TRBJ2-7,CASSLERRASYEQYF,TGTGCCAGCAGCTTAGAGCGCCGGGCCTCCTACGAGCAGTACTTC
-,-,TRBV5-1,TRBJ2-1,CASSLGGYNEQFF,TGCGCCAGCAGCTTAGGCGGATACAATGAGCAGTTCTTC
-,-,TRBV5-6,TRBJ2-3,CASSFGTSTDTQYF,TGTGCCAGCAGCTTTGGGACTAGCACAGATACGCAGTATTTT
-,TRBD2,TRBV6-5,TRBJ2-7,CASSSLTSDNEQYF,TGTGCCAGCAGTTCCCTTACTAGCGATAACGAGCAGTACTTC
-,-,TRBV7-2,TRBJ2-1,CASSFRGALEQFF,TGTGCCAGCAGCTTTCGGGGGGCCCTTGAGCAGTTCTTC
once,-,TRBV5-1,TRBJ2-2,CASSLSGRDTGELFF,TGCGCCAGCAGCCTCTCGGGGCGGGACACGGGGGAGCTGTTTTTT
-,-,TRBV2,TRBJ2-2,CASVENTGELFF,TGTGCCAGCGTCGAGAACACCGGGGAGCTGTTTTTT
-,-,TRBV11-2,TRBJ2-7,CASSSDSLYYYEQYF,TGTGCCAGCAGCTCCGACTCCCTGTACTACTACGAGCAGTACTTC
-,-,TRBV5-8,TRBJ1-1,CASSFYGPNTEAFF,TGTGCCAGCAGCTTTTACGGCCCGAACACTGAAGCTTTCTTT
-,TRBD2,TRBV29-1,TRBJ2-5,CSVEDQTSGGAPETQYF,TGCAGCGTTGAAGACCAAACTAGCGGGGGGGCCCCAGAGACCCAGTACTTC
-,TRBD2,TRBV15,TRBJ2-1,CATSRDILAGVGEQFF,TGTGCCACCAGCAGAGACATCCTAGCGGGAGTTGGTGAGCAGTTCTTC
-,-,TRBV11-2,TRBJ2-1,CASSFYIGGDNEQFF,TGTGCCAGCAGCTTCTATATAGGGGGAGACAATGAGCAGTTCTTC
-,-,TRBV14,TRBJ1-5,CASSQTGSQPQHF,TGTGCCAGCAGCCAAACAGGGAGTCAGCCCCAGCATTTT
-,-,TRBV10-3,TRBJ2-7,CATWSDSFGYEQYF,TGTGCCACCTGGTCCGACTCTTTCGGGTACGAGCAGTACTTC
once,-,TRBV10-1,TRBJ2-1,CASSEIDGGAGEQFF,TGCGCCAGCAGTGAGATCGACGGCGGGGCTGGAGAGCAGTTCTTC
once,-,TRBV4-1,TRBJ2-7,CASSQEMGYEQYF,TGCGCCAGCAGCCAAGAGATGGGTTACGAGCAGTACTTC
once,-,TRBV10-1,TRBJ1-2,CASNRYGYTF,TGCGCCAGCAATCGCTATGGCTACACCTTC
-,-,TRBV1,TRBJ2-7,CTSSQEDRREIYEQYF,TGCACCAGCAGCCAAGAAGATCGGCGGGAGATCTACGAGCAGTACTTC
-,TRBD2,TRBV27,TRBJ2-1,CASSFAAGELYNEQFF,TGTGCCAGCAGTTTTGCAGCGGGAGAGTTATACAATGAGCAGTTCTTC
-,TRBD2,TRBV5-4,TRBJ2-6,CASSWGLAGYSGANVLTF,TGTGCCAGCAGCTGGGGACTAGCGGGATACTCTGGGGCCAACGTCCTGACTTTC
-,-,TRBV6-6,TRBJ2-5,CASSYGPFIPGETQYF,TGTGCCAGCAGTTACGGGCCCTTTATCCCCGGGGAGACCCAGTACTTC
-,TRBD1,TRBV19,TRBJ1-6,CASSTGQGKSPLHF,TGTGCCAGTAGTACCGGACAGGGAAAGTCACCCCTCCACTTT
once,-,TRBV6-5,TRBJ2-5,CASRHYGGQETQYF,TGTGCCAGCAGACATTATGGGGGCCAAGAGACCCAGTACTTC
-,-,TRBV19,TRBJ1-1,CASSIPWRINTEAFF,TGTGCCAGTAGTATACCATGGAGAATAAACACTGAAGCTTTCTTT
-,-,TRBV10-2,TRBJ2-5,CASSESKYGETQYF,TGCGCCAGCAGTGAGTCGAAGTACGGAGAGACCCAGTACTTC
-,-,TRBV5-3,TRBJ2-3,CARSSGDVLADTQYF,TGTGCCAGAAGCTCAGGGGACGTTTTGGCAGATACGCAGTATTTT
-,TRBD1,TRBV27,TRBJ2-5,CASSRDRGETQYF,TGTGCCAGCAGTAGAGACAGGGGGGAGACCCAGTACTTC
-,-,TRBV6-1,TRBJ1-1,CASSEMWREASTEAFF,TGTGCCAGCAGTGAAATGTGGAGGGAGGCGTCCACTGAAGCTTTCTTT
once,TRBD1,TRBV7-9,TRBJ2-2,CASSHPGTGVFGELFF,TGTGCCAGCAGCCACCCCGGGACAGGGGTTTTCGGGGAGCTGTTTTTT
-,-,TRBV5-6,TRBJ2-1,CASSLGGNEQFF,TGTGCCAGCAGCCTTGGCGGCAATGAGCAGTTCTTC
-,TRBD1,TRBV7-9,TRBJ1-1,CASSSKTGVAEEAFF,TGTGCCAGCAGCTCAAAGACAGGGGTGGCTGAGGAGGCTTTCTTT
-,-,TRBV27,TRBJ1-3,CASSPLGRGDTIYF,TGTGCCAGCAGTCCCCTGGGCAGGGGAGACACCATATATTTT
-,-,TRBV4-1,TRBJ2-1,CASSQAGSYNEQFF,TGCGCCAGCAGCCAGGCAGGCTCCTACAATGAGCAGTTCTTC
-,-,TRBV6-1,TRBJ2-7,CASSEARIEQYF,TGTGCCAGCAGTGAAGCGCGTATCGAGCAGTACTTC
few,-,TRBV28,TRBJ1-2,CASSPWGHGYTF,TGTGCCAGCTCCCCGTGGGGGCATGGCTACACCTTC
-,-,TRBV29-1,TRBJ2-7,CSVETHEQYF,TGCAGCGTTGAAACCCACGAGCAGTACTTC
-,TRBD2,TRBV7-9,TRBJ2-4,CASSSSASGGDIQYF,TGTGCCAGCAGCTCATCGGCCAGCGGGGGTGACATTCAGTACTTC
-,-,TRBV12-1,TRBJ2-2,CASSLERDNCSGAAFDGELFF,TGTGCCAGCAGCTTGGAGCGGGACAACTGTAGCGGGGCGGCATTTGACGGGGAGCTGTTTTTT
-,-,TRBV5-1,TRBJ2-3,CASSPGPYGTDTQYF,TGCGCCAGCAGCCCGGGGCCTTACGGCACAGATACGCAGTATTTT
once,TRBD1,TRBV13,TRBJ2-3,CASSFPGQGAPDTQYF,TGTGCCAGCAGCTTCCCGGGACAGGGGGCCCCAGATACGCAGTATTTT
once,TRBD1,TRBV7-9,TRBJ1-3,CASSPRQGRVSGNTIYF,TGTGCCAGCAGCCCTAGACAGGGCCGGGTCTCTGGAAACACCATATATTTT
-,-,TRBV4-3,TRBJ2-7,CASSQDLPGLDEQYF,TGCGCCAGCAGCCAAGATCTTCCCGGTCTCGACGAGCAGTACTTC
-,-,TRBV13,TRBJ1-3,CASSPFGQGEEHDGNTIYF,TGTGCCAGCAGCCCCTTCGGGCAGGGAGAGGAACATGACGGAAACACCATATATTTT
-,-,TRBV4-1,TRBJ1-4,CASSRSASSDEKLFF,TGCGCCAGCAGCCGGTCCGCCTCCTCCGATGAAAAACTGTTTTTT
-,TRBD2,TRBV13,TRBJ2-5,CASSPREAGGAETQYF,TGTGCCAGCAGCCCCCGGGAAGCGGGAGGGGCAGAGACCCAGTACTTC
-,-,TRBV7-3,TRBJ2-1,CASSRDRLYEQFF,TGTGCCAGCAGCCGGGACCGCCTCTATGAGCAGTTCTTC
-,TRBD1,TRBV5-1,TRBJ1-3,CASSRDRDGNTIYF,TGCGCCAGCAGCAGGGACAGAGATGGAAACACCATATATTTT
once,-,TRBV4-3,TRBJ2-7,CASSQGREGLGSYEQYF,TGCGCCAGCAGCCAAGGCCGGGAAGGGCTGGGCTCCTACGAGCAGTACTTC
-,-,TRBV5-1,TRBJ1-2,CASSLYQGYGYTF,TGCGCCAGCAGCTTGTATCAGGGGTATGGCTACACCTTC
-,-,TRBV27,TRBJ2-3,CASSSLSGTDTQYF,TGTGCCAGCAGCTCTTTGAGCGGCACAGATACGCAGTATTTT
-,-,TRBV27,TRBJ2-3,CASRPGGGTDTQYF,TGTGCCAGCAGGCCCGGGGGCGGCACAGATACGCAGTATTTT
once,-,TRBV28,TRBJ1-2,CASSSDTIYGYTF,TGTGCCAGCAGTTCAGACACTATCTATGGCTACACCTTC
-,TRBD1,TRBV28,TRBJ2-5,CASSLTGFSETQYF,TGTGCCAGCAGCCTGACAGGGTTCTCGGAGACCCAGTACTTC
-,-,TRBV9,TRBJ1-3,CASSVFLGSGNTIYF,TGTGCCAGCAGCGTATTCCTCGGATCTGGAAACACCATATATTTT
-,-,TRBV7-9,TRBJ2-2,CASSWRQKSTGELFF,TGTGCCAGCAGCTGGAGACAGAAATCCACCGGGGAGCTGTTTTTT
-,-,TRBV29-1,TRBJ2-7,CSVRSGVSYEQYF,TGCAGCGTTCGGTCCGGGGTCTCCTACGAGCAGTACTTC
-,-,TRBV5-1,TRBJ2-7,CASSFTGNYEQYF,TGCGCCAGCAGCTTCACAGGAAACTACGAGCAGTACTTC